The entry that follows covers one TCR beta chain sequence. The sample is drawn from a study of T cell changes during pregnancy in multiple sclerosis. The V segment lost 5 bases and the J segment 4 bases; nucleotides outside the gene matches: 10. Germline V gene lookup returns CDR1 MDHEN and CDR2 SYDVKM. The CDR3 has 16 amino acids. Profiled with immunoSEQ multiplex PCR; TCRdb holds only in-frame clones, not every one. The sample has 90,000 to 130,000 clones, about 93% seen once; the top ten hold 1.5%. The chain has TRBV28 and TRBJ2-2; 7 nucleotides align to TRBD1. This clonotype was sampled from a female donor with multiple sclerosis, enrolled in a pregnancy study. The specimen was peripheral blood, collected in the third trimester of pregnancy. The DNA of the CDR3 is TGTGCCAGCAGTCCCCCGAGGGGGCTGAGCACCGGGGAGCTGTTTTTT. Translated: CASSPPRGLSTGELFF. The full variable domain, its missing parts supplied by reference TRBV28 and TRBJ2-2, is DVKVTQSSRYLVKRTGEKVFLECVQDMDHENMFWYRQDPGLGLRLIYFSYDVKMKEKGDIPEGYSVSREKKERFSLILESASTNQTSMYLCASSPPRGLSTGELFFGEGSRLTVL.